This TCR beta chain emerged from a study of T cell responses to AZD1222 COVID-19 vaccine. General study points: Baseline seropositivity occurred in only a handful of AZD1222 recipients. Nearly half of unique spike-specific TCRs reportedly avoided B.1.351 and B.1.1.7 mutated regions.

This table comes from immunoSEQ multiplex PCR, and its TCRdb copy is limited to in-frame clones, with some not included. The sample consists of around 100,000 clones, about 85% of them appearing once. This CDR3 spans 13 amino acids. Trimming cost V 4 bases and J 11 bases, with 18 bases left between them. Germline lookup yields CDR1 SGHKS and CDR2 YYEKEE (reference sequence). Worth noting for this clone: Its specificity is not known.

Sequencing used peripheral blood, obtained 28 days after the second AZD1222 dose. The J gene is TRBJ1-1, the V gene TRBV5-5; no definite D call. The source is an adult who received the AZD1222 COVID-19 vaccine. CDR3 nucleotide sequence: TGTGCCAGCAGCCCACTCCGGGCCCCTGGGGCTTTCTTT. Residues: CASSPLRAPGAFF.